This T cell receptor (beta chain) was identified during a study of T cells after yellow fever vaccination. This clonotype was counted a few times. Its antigen is still unknown. Study observations and caveats: A small share of clonotypes appeared in both CD4 and CD8 compartments.

TCRdb re-derived calls from the 5' RACE reads in MiXCR, one entry per CDR3 protein. The sample yields 360,000 or so distinct CDR3 sequences, around 10% seen once. The CDR3 extends over 15 amino acids. The ends were cut back, 3 bases at V and 7 bases at J, with 13 bases in the middle. Germline V gene sequence: CDR1 SGHAT, CDR2 FQNNGV. The chain joins TRBV11-2 to TRBJ1-6; possibly TRBD1 for D (6 bases). The sequence derives from a young man who received the YFV17D yellow fever vaccine. This material consisted of PBMCs, taken on the day of the first yellow fever vaccination. As DNA, the CDR3 is TGTGCCAGCAGCTTCGACAGGAACCGAAATTCACCCCTCCACTTT. The encoded protein is CASSFDRNRNSPLHF.